This TCR beta chain was sequenced in a study of human thymus T cells. Generated by immunoSEQ multiplex PCR, the TCRdb table keeps only in-frame clones and is missing some. The data contain tens of thousands of clones, over 85% of them seen just once; the ten biggest clones take up nearly 6%. The length of the CDR3 is 17 residues. Germline CDR1 MDHEN, CDR2 SYDVKM. Trimming cost V 5 bases and J 8 bases, with 26 bases left between them. The sequencing input was blood. The rearrangement uses TRBV28 and TRBJ2-3; TRBD2 is a possible D gene (6 bases). The TCR comes from a boy less than two years old with a congenital heart defect but otherwise immunologically healthy. CDR3 bases: TGTGCCAGCAGTCCGACTAGGTGGGGCCCCAGGTCAATTACGCAGTATTTT. Translated, it gives CASSPTRWGPRSITQYF.